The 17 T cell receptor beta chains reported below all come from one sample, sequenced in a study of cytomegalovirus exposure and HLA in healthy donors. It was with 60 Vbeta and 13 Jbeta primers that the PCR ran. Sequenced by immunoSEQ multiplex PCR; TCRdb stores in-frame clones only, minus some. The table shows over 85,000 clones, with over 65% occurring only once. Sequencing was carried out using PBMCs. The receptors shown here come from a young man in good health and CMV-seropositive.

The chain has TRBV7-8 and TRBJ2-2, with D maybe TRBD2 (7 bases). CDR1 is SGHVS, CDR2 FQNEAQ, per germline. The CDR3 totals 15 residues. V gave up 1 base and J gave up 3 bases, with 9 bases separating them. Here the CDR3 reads CASSLEGGHTGELFF. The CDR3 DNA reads TGTGCCAGCAGCTTAGAGGGGGGGCACACCGGGGAGCTGTTTTTT.

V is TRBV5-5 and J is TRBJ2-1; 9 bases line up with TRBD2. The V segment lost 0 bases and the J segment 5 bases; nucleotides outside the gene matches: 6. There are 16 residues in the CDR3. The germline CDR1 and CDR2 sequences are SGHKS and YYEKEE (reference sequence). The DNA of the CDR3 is TGTGCCAGCAGCTTGGTGGATAGCGGGGGACACAATGAGCAGTTCTTC. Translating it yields CASSLVDSGGHNEQFF. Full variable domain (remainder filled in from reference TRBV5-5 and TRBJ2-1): DAGVTQSPTHLIKTRGQQVTLRCSPISGHKSVSWYQQVLGQGPQFIFQYYEKEERGRGNFPDRFSARQFPNYSSELNVNALLLGDSALYLCASSLVDSGGHNEQFFGPGTRLTVL.

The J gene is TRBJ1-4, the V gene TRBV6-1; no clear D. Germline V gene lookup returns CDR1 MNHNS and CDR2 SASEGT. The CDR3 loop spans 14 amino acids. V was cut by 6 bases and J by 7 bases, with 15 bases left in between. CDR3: CASRTSQEGEKLFF. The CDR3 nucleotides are TGTGCCAGCAGGACTAGTCAAGAGGGTGAAAAACTGTTTTTT.

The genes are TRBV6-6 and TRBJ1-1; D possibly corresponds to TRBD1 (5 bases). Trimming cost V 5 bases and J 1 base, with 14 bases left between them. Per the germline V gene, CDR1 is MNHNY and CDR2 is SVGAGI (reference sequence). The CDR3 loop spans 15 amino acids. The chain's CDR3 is CASSPQGLRNTEAFF. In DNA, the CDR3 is TGTGCCAGCAGTCCCCAGGGACTCCGGAACACTGAAGCTTTCTTT.

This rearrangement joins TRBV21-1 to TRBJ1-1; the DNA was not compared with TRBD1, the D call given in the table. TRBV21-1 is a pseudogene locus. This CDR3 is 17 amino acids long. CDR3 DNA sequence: TGTGCCAGCAGCACTCGGTGGACAGGGGGCAGGAGCACTGAAGCTTTCTTT. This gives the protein CASSTRWTGGRSTEAFF.

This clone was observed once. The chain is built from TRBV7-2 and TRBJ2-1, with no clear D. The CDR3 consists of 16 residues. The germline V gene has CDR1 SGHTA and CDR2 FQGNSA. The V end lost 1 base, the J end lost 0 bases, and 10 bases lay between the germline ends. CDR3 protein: CASSLVSSSSYNEQFF. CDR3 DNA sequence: TGTGCCAGCAGCTTAGTTAGCAGTAGCTCCTACAATGAGCAGTTCTTC. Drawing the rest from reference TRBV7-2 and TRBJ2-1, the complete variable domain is GAGVSQSPSNKVTEKGKDVELRCDPISGHTALYWYRQSLGQGLEFLIYFQGNSAPDKSGLPSDRFSAERTGGSVSTLTIQRTQQEDSAVYLCASSLVSSSSYNEQFFGPGTRLTVL.

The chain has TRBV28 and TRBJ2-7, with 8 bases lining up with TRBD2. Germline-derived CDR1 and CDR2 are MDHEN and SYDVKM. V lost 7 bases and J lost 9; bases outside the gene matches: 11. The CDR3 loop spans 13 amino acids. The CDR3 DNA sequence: TGTGCCAGCACTACTAGCGGACTACGCGGGCAGTACTTC. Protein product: CASTTSGLRGQYF.

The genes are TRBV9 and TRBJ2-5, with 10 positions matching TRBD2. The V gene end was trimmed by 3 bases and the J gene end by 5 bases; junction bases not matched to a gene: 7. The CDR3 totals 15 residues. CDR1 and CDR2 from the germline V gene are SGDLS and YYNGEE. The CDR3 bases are TGTGCCAGCAGCGGCAGCGGGGGGGCTGGTGAGACCCAGTACTTC. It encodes CASSGSGGAGETQYF.

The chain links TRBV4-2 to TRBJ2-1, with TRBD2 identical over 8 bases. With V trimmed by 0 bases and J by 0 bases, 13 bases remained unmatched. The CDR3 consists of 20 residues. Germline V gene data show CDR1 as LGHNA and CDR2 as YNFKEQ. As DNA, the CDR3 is TGTGCCAGCAGCCAAGATTGGCTGGCGGGGGGATCTAGCTCCTACAATGAGCAGTTCTTC. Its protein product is CASSQDWLAGGSSSYNEQFF.

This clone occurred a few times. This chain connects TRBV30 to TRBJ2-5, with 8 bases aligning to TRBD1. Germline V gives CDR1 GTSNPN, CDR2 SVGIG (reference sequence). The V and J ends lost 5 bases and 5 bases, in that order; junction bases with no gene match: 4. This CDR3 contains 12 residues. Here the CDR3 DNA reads TGTGCCTGGCAGGGGGCATCGGAGACCCAGTACTTC. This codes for CAWQGASETQYF.

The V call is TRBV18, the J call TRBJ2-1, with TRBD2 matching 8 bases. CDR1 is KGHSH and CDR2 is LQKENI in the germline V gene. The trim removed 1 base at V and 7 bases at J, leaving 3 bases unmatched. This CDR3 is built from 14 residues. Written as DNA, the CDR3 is TGTGCCAGCTCACCACTTAGCGGGGCAAATGAGCAGTTCTTC. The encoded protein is CASSPLSGANEQFF.

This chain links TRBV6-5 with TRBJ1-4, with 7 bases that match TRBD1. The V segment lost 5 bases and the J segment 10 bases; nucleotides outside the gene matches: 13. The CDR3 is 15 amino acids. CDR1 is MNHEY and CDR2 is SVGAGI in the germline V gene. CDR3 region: CASSLRQGTRGKLFF. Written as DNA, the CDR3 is TGTGCCAGCAGTCTCCGACAGGGCACGAGAGGAAAACTGTTTTTT.

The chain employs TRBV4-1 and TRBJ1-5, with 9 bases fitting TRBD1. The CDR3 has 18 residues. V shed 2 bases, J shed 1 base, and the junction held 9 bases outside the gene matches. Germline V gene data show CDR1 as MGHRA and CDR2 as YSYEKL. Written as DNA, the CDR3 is TGCGCCAGCAGCCAACCCCGCGGGACAGGGCTCAGCAATCAGCCCCAGCATTTT. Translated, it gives CASSQPRGTGLSNQPQHF.

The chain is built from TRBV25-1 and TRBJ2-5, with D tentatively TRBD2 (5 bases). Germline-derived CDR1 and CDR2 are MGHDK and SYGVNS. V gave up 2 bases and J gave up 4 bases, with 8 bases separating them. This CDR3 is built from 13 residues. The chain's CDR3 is CASSEVRGETQYF. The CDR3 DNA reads TGTGCCAGCAGTGAAGTTCGGGGAGAGACCCAGTACTTC.

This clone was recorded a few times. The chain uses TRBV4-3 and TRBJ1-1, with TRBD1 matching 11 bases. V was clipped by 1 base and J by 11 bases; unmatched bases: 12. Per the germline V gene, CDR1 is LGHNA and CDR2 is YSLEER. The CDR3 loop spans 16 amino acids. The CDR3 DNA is TGCGCCAGCAGCCAAGGGGGAAGTGTGGACAGGGGGCTTGCTTTCTTT. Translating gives CASSQGGSVDRGLAFF.

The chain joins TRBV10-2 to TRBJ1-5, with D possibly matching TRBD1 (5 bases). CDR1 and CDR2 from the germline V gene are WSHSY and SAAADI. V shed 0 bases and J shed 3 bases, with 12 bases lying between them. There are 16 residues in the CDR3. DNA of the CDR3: TGCGCCAGCAGTGAGTCCCTGACAGAGAACAATCAGCCCCAGCATTTT. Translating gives CASSESLTENNQPQHF.

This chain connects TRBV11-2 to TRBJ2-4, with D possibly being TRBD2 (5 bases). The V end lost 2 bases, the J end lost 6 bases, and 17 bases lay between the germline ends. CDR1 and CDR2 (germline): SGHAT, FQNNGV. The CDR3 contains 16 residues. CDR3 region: CASSLPTPTAGNIQYF. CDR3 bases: TGTGCCAGCAGCTTACCGACACCAACTGCGGGAAACATTCAGTACTTC.